Each of the 27 T cell receptor beta chains below was sequenced from the same sample in a study of blood T cells in healthy people across ages. Primers used in a second PCR of about 7 to 11 cycles were a sample-barcoded 5' primer and a J-beta primer mix. In TCRdb, the 5' RACE reads were re-called with MiXCR into one record per CDR3 protein. Of 1.5 million to 2 million distinct CDR3 sequences listed, less than 50% are singletons. Sample: blood. The receptors come from a woman aged 40 to 55 in good health.

The genes are TRBV13 and TRBJ2-2; D is possibly TRBD2 (6 bases). The germline V gene encodes CDR1 PRHDT and CDR2 FYEKMQ (reference sequence). Trimming removed 4 bases from V and 2 bases from J, with 20 bases in between. CDR3 length: 18 amino acids. CDR3 DNA sequence: TGTGCCAGCAGCTCTCGGGACTTCCACTTCAGTAACACCGGGGAGCTGTTTTTT. Protein: CASSSRDFHFSNTGELFF.

The rearrangement uses TRBV20-1 and TRBJ1-2; 7 nucleotides match TRBD1. The CDR3 has 13 residues. Germline V gene sequence: CDR1 DFQATT, CDR2 SNEGSKA (reference sequence). Germline trimming cut 6 bases from V and 4 bases from J; bases unmatched to any gene: 8. The CDR3, as DNA: TGCAGTGCCCGGGACAGCCTCCGCTATGGCTACACCTTC. Protein: CSARDSLRYGYTF.

This clonotype was found a few times. The chain is built from TRBV7-8 and TRBJ2-5; D not resolved. The V end lost 2 bases, the J end lost 5 bases, and 6 bases lay between the germline ends. Germline-derived CDR1 and CDR2 are SGHVS and FQNEAQ. The CDR3 has 12 residues. CDR3 protein: CASSLFVETQYF. DNA for the CDR3: TGTGCCAGCAGCTTATTTGTGGAGACCCAGTACTTC.

This clonotype has a handful of counts. The chain combines TRBV5-1 with TRBJ2-1; D tentatively fits TRBD1 or TRBD2 (5 bases each). V lost 1 base and J 3 bases, leaving 14 bases between the germline ends. This CDR3 spans 16 amino acids. Germline loops: CDR1 SGHRS, CDR2 YFSETQ. Here the CDR3 reads CASSLFADGGYNEQFF. The CDR3 DNA is TGCGCCAGCAGCTTGTTTGCGGATGGGGGCTACAATGAGCAGTTCTTC.

The chain couples TRBV5-1 to TRBJ2-7; 7 nucleotides line up with TRBD1. CDR1 is SGHRS and CDR2 is YFSETQ in the germline V gene. Trimming removed 5 bases from V and 2 bases from J; junction bases left unmatched: 4. CDR3 length: 13 residues. CDR3 in amino acids: CASRPDRAYEQYF. CDR3 coding DNA: TGCGCCAGCAGACCAGACAGGGCCTACGAGCAGTACTTC.

The chain combines TRBV4-2 with TRBJ1-6, with TRBD1 matching over 7 bases. The CDR3 sequence is 18 residues long. In germline, CDR1 is LGHNA, CDR2 YNFKEQ. Trimming removed 0 bases from V and 11 bases from J; junction bases left unmatched: 16. The CDR3: CASSQESAPGQLWTPLHF. In DNA form, the CDR3 reads TGTGCCAGCAGCCAAGAGAGTGCTCCGGGACAGCTTTGGACACCCCTCCACTTT.

This clonotype was seen more than once but under ten times. The CDR3 region has the DNA TGCGCCAGCGGACAGGGGACCTACAATGAGCAGTTCTTC. Translation gives CASGQGTYNEQFF. The gene calls are TRBV10-2 and TRBJ2-1, with 9 bases matching TRBD1. Germline trimming cut 8 bases from V and 2 bases from J; bases unmatched to any gene: 1. Germline CDR1 is WSHSY and CDR2 is SAAADI. The CDR3 totals 13 residues.

The chain carries TRBV7-2 and TRBJ2-5; 11 bases match TRBD2. V was pared by 1 base and J by 5 bases, with 6 bases of the junction left unmatched. The length of the CDR3 is 16 residues. Germline CDR1 and CDR2: SGHTA and FQGNSA. The CDR3 region has the DNA TGTGCCAGCAGCTTAGATCTAGCGGGAGGTCGGGAGACCCAGTACTTC. Translating it yields CASSLDLAGGRETQYF. The variable domain in full, completed from reference TRBV7-2 and TRBJ2-5, reads GAGVSQSPSNKVTEKGKDVELRCDPISGHTALYWYRQSLGQGLEFLIYFQGNSAPDKSGLPSDRFSAERTGGSVSTLTIQRTQQEDSAVYLCASSLDLAGGRETQYFGPGTRLLVL.

The chain is built from TRBV4-1 and TRBJ1-6; D ambiguous. Trimming left V 6 bases short and J 10 bases short, with 16 bases between. Germline V CDR1 and CDR2: MGHRA, YSYEKL. The CDR3 length is 14 residues. CDR3 nucleotides: TGCGCCAGCAGGCCTGCCGAAGGGTTCTCACCCCTCCACTTT. This sequence encodes CASRPAEGFSPLHF.

About this clonotype itself: The junction departs from the called germline gene at one end, perhaps through a read error. The chain combines TRBV20-1 with TRBJ2-1; D might be TRBD2 (5 bases). The J call may be wrong; the DNA end is better matched by TRBJ2-7. Germline assignment: CDR1 DFQATT and CDR2 SNEGSKA (reference sequence). This CDR3 comprises 13 residues. The DNA for the CDR3 is TGCGGTGCTAGAATGCCATTCCCGGGAGAGCAGTACTTC. Protein product: CGARMPFPGEQYF.

This chain links TRBV7-2 with TRBJ2-3, with D maybe TRBD2 (6 bases). Trimming pared 6 bases from V and 5 bases from J, leaving 18 bases between. The CDR3 runs 15 residues. Looked up from germline, CDR1 is SGHTA and CDR2 is FQGNSA. The CDR3 nucleotides read TGTGCCAGCAGATTTCCGGGACTGCGTGGAGATACGCAGTATTTT. This gives the protein CASRFPGLRGDTQYF.

The chain carries TRBV4-1 and TRBJ2-2, with D maybe TRBD2 (5 bases). CDR3 length: 17 amino acids. Trimming pared 0 bases from V and 6 bases from J, leaving 17 bases between. In germline, CDR1 is MGHRA, CDR2 YSYEKL. DNA of the CDR3: TGCGCCAGCAGCCAAGAGTGGCCAGCGGACGTAGCCGGGGAGCTGTTTTTT. This encodes CASSQEWPADVAGELFF.

The gene calls are TRBV4-3 and TRBJ2-3; D remains unclear. Per the germline V gene, CDR1 is LGHNA and CDR2 is YSLEER. The germline V and J ends were trimmed by 3 bases and 5 bases, with 6 bases remaining between them. The CDR3 spans 12 residues. The CDR3, as DNA: TGCGCCAGCAGCCAGAACCTAGATACGCAGTATTTT. Amino acid sequence: CASSQNLDTQYF.

A remark on this clonotype: The junction and the germline gene differ at one end; a read error may be behind it. V usage is TRBV7-7 and J usage is TRBJ2-5; the D call may be TRBD1 or TRBD2 (7 bases each). Germline V gene sequence: CDR1 SSHAT, CDR2 FNYEAQ (reference sequence). The CDR3 has 17 residues. CDR3 bases: TGTGCTAGCAACTTTTCCCCCCCAGGGGGGGGCCAAGAGACCCAGTACTTC. It yields the protein CASNFSPPGGGQETQYF. The complete variable domain, with remaining parts taken from reference TRBV7-7 and TRBJ2-5, reads GAGVSQSPRYKVTKRGQDVTLRCDPISSHATLYWYQQALGQGPEFLTYFNYEAQPDKSGLPSDRFSAERPEGSISTLTIQRTEQRDSAMYRCASNFSPPGGGQETQYFGPGTRLLVL.

V is TRBV5-1 and J is TRBJ2-7, with D possibly matching TRBD1 (5 bases). This CDR3 is built from 15 residues. From germline, CDR1 is SGHRS and CDR2 YFSETQ. The V end lost 3 bases, the J end lost 3 bases, and 16 bases lay between the germline ends. CDR3 amino acids: CASSWKAGSRYEQYF. The CDR3 DNA follows: TGCGCCAGCAGCTGGAAGGCAGGGTCCCGCTACGAGCAGTACTTC.

The chain links TRBV9 to TRBJ1-2; TRBD1 agrees at 9 bases. This CDR3 region has 12 residues. J gave up 10 bases and V 4 bases, and 5 bases lay outside the gene matches. Germline assignment: CDR1 SGDLS and CDR2 YYNGEE. The CDR3 DNA is TGTGCCAGCAGCTCCCGGACAGGGGACTACACCTTC. It is translated as CASSSRTGDYTF.

This clonotype turned up a few times. The chain recombines TRBV12-3 or TRBV12-4 with TRBJ2-6; D is undetermined. V was trimmed by 3 bases and J by 2 bases, leaving 8 bases between them. The length of the CDR3 is 15 residues. The CDR3 coding sequence is TGTGCCAGCAGTTTTTCGGCAGCTGGGGCCAACGTCCTGACTTTC. Protein sequence: CASSFSAAGANVLTF.

The sample holds a few counts of this clonotype. This chain links TRBV7-3 with TRBJ1-2; D uncertain. This CDR3 contains 13 residues. The germline V gene encodes CDR1 SGHTA and CDR2 FQGTGA. V lost 0 bases to trimming and J lost 8 bases, with 10 bases between them. DNA for the CDR3: TGTGCCAGCAGCTTAACGTACGGTGGCGGCTACACCTTC. Its translation: CASSLTYGGGYTF.

V and J are TRBV7-9 and TRBJ1-4; maybe TRBD1 (6 bases). CDR1 and CDR2 (germline): SEHNR, FQNEAQ (reference sequence). The V end lost 1 base, the J end lost 6 bases, and 9 bases lay between the germline ends. CDR3 size: 14 residues. DNA for the CDR3: TGTGCCAGCAGCTTAGTTGCAGGGGATGAAAAACTGTTTTTT. This translates into CASSLVAGDEKLFF.

V and J are TRBV3-1 and TRBJ2-1; maybe TRBD2 (5 bases). The CDR3 is made up of 14 amino acids. CDR1 and CDR2 from the germline V gene are LGHDT and YNNKEL (reference sequence). V lost 5 bases, J lost 7 bases, and 15 bases lay in between. CDR3 DNA sequence: TGTGCCAGCAGCGACTGGACTGGAAAGAATGAGCAGTTCTTC. Translation gives CASSDWTGKNEQFF.

The chain has TRBV7-2 and TRBJ2-4; tentative D call: TRBD2 (6 bases). Germline V gene sequence: CDR1 SGHTA, CDR2 FQGNSA. The length of the CDR3 is 14 residues. The V end was cut by 7 bases, the J end by 1 base, with 11 bases between. For the CDR3, the DNA is TGTGCCAGCACCCTTGGGGGGGCCAAAAACATTCAGTACTTC. This encodes CASTLGGAKNIQYF.

The rearrangement joins TRBV9 to TRBJ2-3, with 8 bases fitting TRBD1. Germline CDR1 reads SGDLS; CDR2 reads YYNGEE. The CDR3 covers 16 residues. The ends lost 4 bases at V and 3 bases at J; junction bases unmatched: 10. The CDR3 coding sequence is TGTGCCAGCAGCCCTGGACAGGGTATAGGGACAGATACGCAGTATTTT. It specifies CASSPGQGIGTDTQYF.

V and J are TRBV6-2 or TRBV6-3 and TRBJ2-7; 8 bases map to TRBD1. CDR3 length: 16 amino acids. The germline gives CDR1 MNHEY, CDR2 SVGEGT. The J segment lost 3 bases and the V segment lost 7 bases, leaving 14 bases of the junction unmatched. The CDR3 loop is CASTQVPGQVGYEQYF. CDR3 coding DNA: TGTGCCAGCACACAAGTCCCGGGACAGGTTGGCTACGAGCAGTACTTC.

This chain's CDR3 is CSARDGLKATNEKLFF. The DNA for the CDR3 is TGCAGTGCTAGAGACGGACTAAAAGCAACTAATGAAAAACTGTTTTTT. The chain combines TRBV20-1 with TRBJ1-4; D call uncertain. This CDR3 has 16 residues. Germline CDR1 is DFQATT and CDR2 is SNEGSKA (reference sequence). Trimming left V 0 bases short and J 0 bases short, with 11 bases between.

This clonotype was seen a handful of times. The gene calls are TRBV27 and TRBJ2-4; 8 nucleotides match TRBD1. The germline V gene has CDR1 MNHEY and CDR2 SMNVEV (reference sequence). Unmatched junction bases numbered 10, after V lost 5 bases and J lost 7 bases. This CDR3 region has 15 residues. The CDR3 region is CASSDPGTGLNIQYF. CDR3 in DNA: TGTGCCAGCAGTGACCCGGGGACAGGTTTGAACATTCAGTACTTC.

The V gene is TRBV5-1, the J gene TRBJ1-4; 9 nucleotides align to TRBD1. With V trimmed by 5 bases and J by 8 bases, 4 bases remained unmatched. This CDR3 spans 13 amino acids. Germline CDR1 reads SGHRS; CDR2 reads YFSETQ. CDR3: CASSTGTGEKLFF. In nucleotides, the CDR3 is TGCGCCAGCAGTACCGGGACAGGGGAAAAACTGTTTTTT.

The chain combines TRBV6-1 with TRBJ1-1; the D is unclear. The CDR3 sequence is 14 residues long. Deletions cut 4 bases from V and 0 bases from J, with 9 bases between. In germline, CDR1 is MNHNS, CDR2 SASEGT. CDR3: CASSGLGMNTEAFF. The CDR3 DNA follows: TGTGCCAGCAGTGGGCTGGGAATGAACACTGAAGCTTTCTTT.